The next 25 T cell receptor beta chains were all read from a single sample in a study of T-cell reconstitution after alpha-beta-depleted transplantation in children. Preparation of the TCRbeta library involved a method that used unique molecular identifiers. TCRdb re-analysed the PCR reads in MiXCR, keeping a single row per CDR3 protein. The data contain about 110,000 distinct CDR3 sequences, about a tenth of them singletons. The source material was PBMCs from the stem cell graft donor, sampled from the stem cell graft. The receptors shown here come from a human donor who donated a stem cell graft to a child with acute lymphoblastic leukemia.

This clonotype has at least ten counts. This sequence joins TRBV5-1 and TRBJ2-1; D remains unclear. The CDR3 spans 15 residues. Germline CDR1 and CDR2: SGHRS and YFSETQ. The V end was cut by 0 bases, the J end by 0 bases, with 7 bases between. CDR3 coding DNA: TGCGCCAGCAGCTTGGGAGTCAGCTCCTACAATGAGCAGTTCTTC. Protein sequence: CASSLGVSSYNEQFF.

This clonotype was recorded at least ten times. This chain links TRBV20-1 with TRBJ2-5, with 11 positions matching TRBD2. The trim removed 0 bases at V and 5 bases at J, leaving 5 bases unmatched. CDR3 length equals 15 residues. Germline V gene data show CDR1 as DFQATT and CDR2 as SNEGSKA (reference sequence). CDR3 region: CSARDIGTSGETQYF. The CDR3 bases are TGCAGTGCTAGAGATATCGGGACTAGCGGCGAGACCCAGTACTTC.

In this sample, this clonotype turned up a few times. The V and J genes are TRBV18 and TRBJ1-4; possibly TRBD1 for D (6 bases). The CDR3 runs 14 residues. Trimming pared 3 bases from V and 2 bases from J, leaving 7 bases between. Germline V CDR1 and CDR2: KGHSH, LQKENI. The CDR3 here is CASSPGGTNEKLFF. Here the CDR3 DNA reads TGTGCCAGCTCACCGGGGGGCACTAATGAAAAACTGTTTTTT.

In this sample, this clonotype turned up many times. CDR3 nucleotides: TGCAGTGCTCCAAAGAGACAGGGCAACCAAGAGACCCAGTACTTC. This gives the protein CSAPKRQGNQETQYF. The chain is built from TRBV20-1 and TRBJ2-5; 7 bases are shared with TRBD1. Germline V gene data show CDR1 as DFQATT and CDR2 as SNEGSKA (reference sequence). The CDR3 spans 15 residues. Unmatched junction bases numbered 9, after V lost 5 bases and J lost 0 bases.

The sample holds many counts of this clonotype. The CDR3 DNA follows: TGTGCCAGCAGGTCAGAGGGGACCTTCGCGAACACCGGGGAGCTGTTTTTT. Encoded protein: CASRSEGTFANTGELFF. V is TRBV7-8 and J is TRBJ2-2; tentatively, D is TRBD1 or TRBD2 (5 bases each). Germline V gene lookup returns CDR1 SGHVS and CDR2 FQNEAQ. V was cut by 6 bases and J by 0 bases, with 17 bases left in between. This CDR3 is 17 amino acids long.

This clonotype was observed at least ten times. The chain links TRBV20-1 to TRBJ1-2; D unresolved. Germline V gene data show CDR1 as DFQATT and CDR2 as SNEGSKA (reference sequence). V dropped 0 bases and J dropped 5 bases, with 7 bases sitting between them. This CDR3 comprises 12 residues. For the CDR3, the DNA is TGCAGTGCTAGAGATGTCGGGTATGGCTACACCTTC. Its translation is CSARDVGYGYTF.

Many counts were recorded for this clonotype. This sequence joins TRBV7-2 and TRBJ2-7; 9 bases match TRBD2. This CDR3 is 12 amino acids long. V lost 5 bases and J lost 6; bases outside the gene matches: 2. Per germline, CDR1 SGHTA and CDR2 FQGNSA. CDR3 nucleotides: TGTGCCAGCAGCCAGCGGGGGGTCGAGCAGTACTTC. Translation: CASSQRGVEQYF.

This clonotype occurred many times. CDR3 coding DNA: TGCGCCAGCAGCTTGGCTGTGGTTGGGACCGGGGAGCTGTTTTTT. This gives the protein CASSLAVVGTGELFF. The chain joins TRBV5-1 to TRBJ2-2; D gene uncertain. Germline V gene sequence: CDR1 SGHRS, CDR2 YFSETQ. V dropped 0 bases and J dropped 5 bases, with 11 bases sitting between them. The CDR3 is made up of 15 amino acids.

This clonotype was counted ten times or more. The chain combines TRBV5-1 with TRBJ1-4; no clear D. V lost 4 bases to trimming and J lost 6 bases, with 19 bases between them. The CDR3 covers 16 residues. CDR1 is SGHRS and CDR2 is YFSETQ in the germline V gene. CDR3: CASSAHQTGLDEKLFF. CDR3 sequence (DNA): TGCGCCAGCAGCGCGCATCAGACCGGGTTAGATGAAAAACTGTTTTTT. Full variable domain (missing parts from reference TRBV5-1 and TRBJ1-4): KAGVTQTPRYLIKTRGQQVTLSCSPISGHRSVSWYQQTPGQGLQFLFEYFSETQRNKGNFPGRFSGRQFSNSRSEMNVSTLELGDSALYLCASSAHQTGLDEKLFFGSGTQLSVL.

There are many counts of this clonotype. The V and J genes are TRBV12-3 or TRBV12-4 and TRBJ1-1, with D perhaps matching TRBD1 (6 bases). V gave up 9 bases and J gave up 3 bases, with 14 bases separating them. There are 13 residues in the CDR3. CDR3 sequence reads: CASRGEGDTEAFF. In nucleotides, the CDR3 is TGTGCCAGTAGGGGGGAGGGAGACACTGAAGCTTTCTTT.

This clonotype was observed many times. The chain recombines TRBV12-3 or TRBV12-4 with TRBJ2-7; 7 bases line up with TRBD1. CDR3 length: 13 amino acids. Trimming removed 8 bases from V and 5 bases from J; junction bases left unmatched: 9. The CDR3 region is CASGNRGVNEQYF. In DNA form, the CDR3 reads TGTGCCAGCGGAAACAGGGGAGTAAACGAGCAGTACTTC.

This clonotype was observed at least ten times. The CDR3 DNA reads TGCAGCGTTACGACCCGGGACAGGGGGAGCAATGAGCAGTTCTTC. It codes for CSVTTRDRGSNEQFF. The gene calls are TRBV29-1 and TRBJ2-1; TRBD1 aligns across 11 bases. The trim removed 5 bases at V and 6 bases at J, leaving 9 bases unmatched. The CDR3 sequence is 15 residues long. CDR1 is SQVTM and CDR2 is ANQGSEA in the germline V gene.

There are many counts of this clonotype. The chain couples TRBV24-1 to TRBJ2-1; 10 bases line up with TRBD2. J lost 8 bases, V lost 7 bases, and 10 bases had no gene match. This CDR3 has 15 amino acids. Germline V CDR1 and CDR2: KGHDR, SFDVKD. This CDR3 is CATSPVSGRADEQFF. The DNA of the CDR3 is TGTGCCACCAGCCCCGTGAGCGGGAGGGCCGATGAGCAGTTCTTC.

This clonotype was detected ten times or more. CDR3: CASSMTSGRSYEQYF. The DNA of the CDR3 is TGTGCCAGCAGCATGACTAGCGGGAGGTCCTACGAGCAGTACTTC. The rearrangement links TRBV28 to TRBJ2-7, with 13 bases matching TRBD2. This CDR3 region has 15 residues. V lost 6 bases to trimming and J lost 1 base; unmatched junction nucleotides: 3. Germline V lookup: CDR1 MDHEN, CDR2 SYDVKM.

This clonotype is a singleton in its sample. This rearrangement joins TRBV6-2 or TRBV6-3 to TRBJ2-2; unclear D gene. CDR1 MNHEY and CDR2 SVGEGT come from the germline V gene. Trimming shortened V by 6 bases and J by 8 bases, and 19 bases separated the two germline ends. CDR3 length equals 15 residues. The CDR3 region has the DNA TGTGCCAGCAGATGGGATCCCCGGGCTGGGGGGGAGCTGTTTTTT. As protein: CASRWDPRAGGELFF.

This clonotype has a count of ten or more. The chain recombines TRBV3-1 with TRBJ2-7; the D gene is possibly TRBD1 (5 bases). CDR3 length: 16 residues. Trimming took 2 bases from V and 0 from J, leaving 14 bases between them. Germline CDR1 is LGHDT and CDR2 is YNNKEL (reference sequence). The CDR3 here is CASSQSRQKSSYEQYF. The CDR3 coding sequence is TGTGCCAGCAGCCAATCCCGACAGAAGAGCTCCTACGAGCAGTACTTC.

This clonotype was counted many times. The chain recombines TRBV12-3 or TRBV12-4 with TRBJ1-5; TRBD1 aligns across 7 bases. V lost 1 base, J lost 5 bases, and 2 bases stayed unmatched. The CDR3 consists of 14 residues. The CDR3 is CASSLGTGYQPQHF. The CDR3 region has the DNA TGTGCCAGCAGTTTAGGGACAGGCTATCAGCCCCAGCATTTT.

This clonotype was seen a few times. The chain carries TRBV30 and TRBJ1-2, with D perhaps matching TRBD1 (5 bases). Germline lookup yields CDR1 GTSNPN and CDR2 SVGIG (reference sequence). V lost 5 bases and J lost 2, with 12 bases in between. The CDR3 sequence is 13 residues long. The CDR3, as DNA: TGTGCCTGGTGGGGGTACACCAACTATGGCTACACCTTC. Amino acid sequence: CAWWGYTNYGYTF.

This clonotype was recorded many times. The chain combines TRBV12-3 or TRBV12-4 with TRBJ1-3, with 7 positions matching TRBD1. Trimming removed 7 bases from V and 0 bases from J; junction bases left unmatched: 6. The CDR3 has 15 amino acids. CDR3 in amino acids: CASTPGQNSGNTIYF. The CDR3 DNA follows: TGTGCCAGCACTCCGGGACAGAACTCTGGAAACACCATATATTTT.

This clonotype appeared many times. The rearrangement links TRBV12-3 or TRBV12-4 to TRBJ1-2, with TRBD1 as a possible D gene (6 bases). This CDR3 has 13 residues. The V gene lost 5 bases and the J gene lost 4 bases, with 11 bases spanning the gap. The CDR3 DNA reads TGTGCCAGCAGTCTAGACAGGTTCTATGGCTACACCTTC. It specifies CASSLDRFYGYTF.

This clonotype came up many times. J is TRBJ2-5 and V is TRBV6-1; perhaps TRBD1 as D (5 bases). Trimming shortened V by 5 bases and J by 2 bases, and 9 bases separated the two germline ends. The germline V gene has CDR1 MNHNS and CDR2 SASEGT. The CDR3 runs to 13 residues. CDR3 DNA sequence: TGTGCCAGCAGTAAGACAGTACAAGAGACCCAGTACTTC. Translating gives CASSKTVQETQYF.

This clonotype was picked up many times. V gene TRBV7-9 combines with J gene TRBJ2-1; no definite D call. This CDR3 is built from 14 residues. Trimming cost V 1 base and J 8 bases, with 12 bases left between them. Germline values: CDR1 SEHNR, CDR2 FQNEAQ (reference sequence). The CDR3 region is CASSLEMASDEQFF. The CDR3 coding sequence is TGTGCCAGCAGCTTAGAGATGGCGTCAGATGAGCAGTTCTTC.

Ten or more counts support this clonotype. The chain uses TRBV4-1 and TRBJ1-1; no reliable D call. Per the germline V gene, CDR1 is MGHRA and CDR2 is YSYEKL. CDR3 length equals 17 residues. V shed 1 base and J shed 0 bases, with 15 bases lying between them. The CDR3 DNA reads TGCGCCAGCAGCCAAGGGGTACTCCAAACCCTGAACACTGAAGCTTTCTTT. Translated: CASSQGVLQTLNTEAFF.

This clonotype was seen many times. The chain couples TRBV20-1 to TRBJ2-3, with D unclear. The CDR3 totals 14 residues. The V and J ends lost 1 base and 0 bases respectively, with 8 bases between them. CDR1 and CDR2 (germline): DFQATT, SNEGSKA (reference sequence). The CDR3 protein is CSARGGTSTDTQYF. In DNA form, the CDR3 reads TGCAGTGCTAGAGGGGGAACCAGCACAGATACGCAGTATTTT.

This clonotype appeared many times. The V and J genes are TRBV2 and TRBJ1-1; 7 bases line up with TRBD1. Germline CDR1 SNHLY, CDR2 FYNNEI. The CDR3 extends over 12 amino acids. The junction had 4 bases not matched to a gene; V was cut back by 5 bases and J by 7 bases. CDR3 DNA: TGTGCCAGCAGTCAGGGGGGAGGTGAAGCTTTCTTT. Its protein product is CASSQGGGEAFF. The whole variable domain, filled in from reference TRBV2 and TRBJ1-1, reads EPEVTQTPSHQVTQMGQEVILRCVPISNHLYFYWYRQILGQKVEFLVSFYNNEISEKSEIFDDQFSVERPDGSNFTLKIRSTKLEDSAMYFCASSQGGGEAFFGQGTRLTVV.